This T cell receptor beta chain was sequenced during a study of blood T cell repertoires in COVID-19. In the study's own analysis: Nucleated cell number was recorded as an estimate derived from reference gene primer amplification. The table came from immunoSEQ multiplex PCR; TCRdb's copy has only in-frame clones and leaves some out. The D gene and trimming were derived from the DNA, and the V and J assignments and clone size from that table. Of hundreds of thousands of clones in the sample, around 87% are singletons; the top ten hold about 1.6%. The ends were cut back, 1 base at V and 3 bases at J, with 6 bases in the middle. Germline V gene sequence: CDR1 LNHNV, CDR2 YYDKDF (reference sequence). The CDR3 length is 13 residues.

The sequence derives from a woman between 50 and 59 years old who had recovered from COVID-19. The gene calls are TRBV15 and TRBJ2-5, with D possibly being TRBD1 (5 bases). The specimen was PBMCs or T cells enriched from blood (not recorded which). CDR3 in amino acids: CATSRAREETQYF. CDR3 nucleotide sequence: TGTGCCACCAGCAGAGCCAGGGAAGAGACCCAGTACTTC.